This entry describes one T cell receptor (beta chain). The antigen is unknown. These data come from a study of T cell responses to AZD1222 COVID-19 vaccine. Sequencing used immunoSEQ multiplex PCR; TCRdb keeps in-frame clones, though not all of them. This table holds tens of thousands of clones, roughly 90% found once. This CDR3 has 13 amino acids. Trimming removed 6 bases from V and 7 bases from J, with 15 bases in between. CDR1 is SNHLY, CDR2 FYNNEI, per germline. Whole-study results and caveats: Across the whole spike, CD4 TCRs peaked at regions 160-218 and 743-854. Females outnumbered males among donors, who were mostly white British; clonal diversity was possibly underestimated.

This clonotype was obtained from an adult in good health. This sequence joins TRBV2 and TRBJ1-1; D remains unclear. The material sequenced was peripheral blood, taken on day 0 of AZD1222 vaccination. This chain's CDR3 is CASSLGSLGEAFF. In DNA, the CDR3 is TGTGCCAGCAGCTTGGGGTCGTTAGGTGAAGCTTTCTTT.